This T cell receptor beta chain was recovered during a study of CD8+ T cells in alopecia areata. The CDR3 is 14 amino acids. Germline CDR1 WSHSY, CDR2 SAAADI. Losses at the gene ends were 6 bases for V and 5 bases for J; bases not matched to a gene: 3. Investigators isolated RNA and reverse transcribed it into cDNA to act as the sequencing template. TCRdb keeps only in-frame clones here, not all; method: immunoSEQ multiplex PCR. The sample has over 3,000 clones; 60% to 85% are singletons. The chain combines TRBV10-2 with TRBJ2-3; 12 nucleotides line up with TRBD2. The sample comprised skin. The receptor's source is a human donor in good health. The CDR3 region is CASSLAGGQDTQYF. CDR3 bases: TGCGCCAGCAGCCTAGCGGGGGGGCAAGATACGCAGTATTTT.